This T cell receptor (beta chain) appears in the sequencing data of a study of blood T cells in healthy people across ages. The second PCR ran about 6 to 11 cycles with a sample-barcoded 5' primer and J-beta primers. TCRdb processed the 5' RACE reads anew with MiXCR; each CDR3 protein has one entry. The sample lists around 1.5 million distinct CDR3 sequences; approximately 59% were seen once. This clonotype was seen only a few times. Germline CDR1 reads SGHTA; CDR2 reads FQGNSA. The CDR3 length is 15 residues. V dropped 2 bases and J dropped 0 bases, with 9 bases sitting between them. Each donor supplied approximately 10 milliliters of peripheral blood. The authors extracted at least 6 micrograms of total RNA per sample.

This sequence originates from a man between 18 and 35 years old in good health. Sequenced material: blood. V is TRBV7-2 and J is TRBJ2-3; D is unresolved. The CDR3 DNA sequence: TGTGCCAGCAGCTTAAGCAAGGCGAGCACAGATACGCAGTATTTT. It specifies CASSLSKASTDTQYF.